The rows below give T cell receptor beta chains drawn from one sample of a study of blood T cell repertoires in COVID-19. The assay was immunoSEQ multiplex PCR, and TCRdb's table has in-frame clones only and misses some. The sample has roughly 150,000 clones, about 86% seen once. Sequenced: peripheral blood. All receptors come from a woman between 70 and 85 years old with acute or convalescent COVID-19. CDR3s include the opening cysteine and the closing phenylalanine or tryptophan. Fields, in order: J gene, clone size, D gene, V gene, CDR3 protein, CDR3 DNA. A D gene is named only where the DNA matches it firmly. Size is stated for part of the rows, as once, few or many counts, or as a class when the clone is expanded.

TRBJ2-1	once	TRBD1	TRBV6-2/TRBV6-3	CASSYSKDRGGNEQFF	TGTGCCAGCAGTTACTCGAAGGACAGGGGTGGCAATGAGCAATTCTTC
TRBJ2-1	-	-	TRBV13	CASSSGLTNEQFF	TGTGCCAGCAGCTCAGGGCTAACGAATGAGCAGTTCTTC
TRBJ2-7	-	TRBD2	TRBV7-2	CASSPRTSGPYEQYF	TGTGCCAGCAGCCCCCGGACTAGCGGGCCCTACGAGCAGTACTTC
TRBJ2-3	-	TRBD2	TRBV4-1	CASSGLAGGLGTDTQYF	TGCGCCAGCAGCGGACTAGCGGGGGGGCTAGGCACAGATACGCAGTATTTT
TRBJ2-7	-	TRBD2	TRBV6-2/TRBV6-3	CASSYPQRGGYEQYF	TGTGCCAGCAGTTATCCCCAGCGGGGGGGCTACGAGCAGTACTTC
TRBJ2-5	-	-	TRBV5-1	CASSLQGSETQYF	TGCGCCAGCAGCTTGCAGGGATCGGAGACCCAGTACTTC
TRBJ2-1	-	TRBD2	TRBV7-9	CASSSFSGSSYNEQFF	TGTGCCAGCAGCTCATTTAGCGGGTCTTCCTACAATGAGCAGTTCTTC
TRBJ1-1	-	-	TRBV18	CASSLIGDFNTEAFF	TGTGCCAGCTCACTTATCGGGGACTTCAACACTGAAGCTTTCTTT
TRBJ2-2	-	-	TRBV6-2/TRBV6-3	CASSPADFGELFF	TGTGCCAGCAGTCCCGCGGATTTCGGGGAGCTGTTTTTT
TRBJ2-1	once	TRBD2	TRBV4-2	CASSQWIGRGDNEQFF	TGTGCCAGCAGCCAATGGATTGGGCGGGGGGACAATGAGCAGTTCTTC
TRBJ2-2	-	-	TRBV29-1	CSSEGQFTNTGELFF	TGCAGCTCGGAGGGACAGTTCACGAACACCGGGGAGCTGTTTTTT
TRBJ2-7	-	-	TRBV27	CASSRTVSYEQYF	TGTGCCAGCAGTCGGACAGTCTCCTACGAGCAGTACTTC
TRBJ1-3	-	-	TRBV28	CASMFLPTASGNTIYF	TGTGCCAGCATGTTTTTACCGACAGCCTCTGGAAACACCATATATTTT
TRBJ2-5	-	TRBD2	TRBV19	CASKLAGAETQYF	TGTGCCAGTAAGCTAGCGGGAGCAGAGACCCAGTACTTC
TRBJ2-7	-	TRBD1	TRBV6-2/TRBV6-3	CASSSLGTGNYEQYF	TGTGCCAGCAGCTCCCTCGGGACAGGGAACTACGAGCAGTACTTC
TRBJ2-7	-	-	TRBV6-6	CASSYNRYEQYF	TGTGCCAGCAGTTACAACAGATACGAGCAGTACTTC
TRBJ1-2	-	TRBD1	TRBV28	CATTRAGTGGGGYTF	TGTGCCACCACGCGCGCCGGGACAGGGGGCGGTGGCTACACCTTC
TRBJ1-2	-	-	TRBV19	CASSFKGRGGSGYTF	TGTGCCAGTAGTTTTAAGGGCAGGGGTGGAAGTGGCTACACCTTC
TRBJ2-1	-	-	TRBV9	CASSPWGGRPTDNEQFF	TGTGCCAGCAGCCCCTGGGGGGGGCGGCCAACCGACAATGAGCAGTTCTTC
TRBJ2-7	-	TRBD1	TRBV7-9	CASSLAGWDRGTYEQYF	TGTGCCAGCAGCTTAGCCGGGTGGGACAGGGGAACGTACGAGCAGTACTTC
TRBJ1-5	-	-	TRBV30	CAWSVAGSGNQPQHF	TGTGCCTGGAGTGTAGCCGGGTCCGGCAATCAGCCCCAGCATTTT
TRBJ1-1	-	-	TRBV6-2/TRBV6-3	CASSYLKGSGGANTEAFF	TGTGCCAGCAGTTATCTTAAGGGGTCCGGAGGGGCGAACACTGAAGCTTTCTTT
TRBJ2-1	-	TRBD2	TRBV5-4	CASSLGLAGAGEQFF	TGTGCCAGCAGCTTGGGTCTAGCGGGGGCCGGGGAGCAGTTCTTC
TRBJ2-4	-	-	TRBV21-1	CASSRLGRGRAAKNIQYF	TGTGCCAGCAGCAGATTGGGACGCGGGAGGGCCGCCAAAAACATTCAGTACTTC
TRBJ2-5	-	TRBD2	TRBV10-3	CAISEGREETQYF	TGTGCCATCAGTGAGGGGCGGGAGGAGACCCAGTACTTC
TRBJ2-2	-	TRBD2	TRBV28	CASWTSGGDTGELFF	TGTGCCAGCTGGACTAGCGGGGGTGACACCGGGGAGCTGTTTTTT
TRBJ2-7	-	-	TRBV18	CASSPIWGVYEQYF	TGTGCCAGCTCACCGATCTGGGGAGTCTACGAGCAGTACTTC
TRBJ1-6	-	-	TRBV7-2	CASSLGASKANSPLHF	TGTGCCAGCAGCTTAGGGGCTTCAAAGGCCAATTCACCCCTCCACTTT
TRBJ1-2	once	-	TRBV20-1	CSASDRINYGYTF	TGCAGTGCTAGTGACAGAATCAACTATGGCTACACCTTC
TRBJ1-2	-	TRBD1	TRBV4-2	CASSQLDRENGGYTF	TGTGCCAGCAGCCAGCTTGACAGGGAAAACGGTGGCTACACCTTC
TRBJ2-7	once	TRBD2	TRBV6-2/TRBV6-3	CASSRQGGRGSYEQYF	TGTGCCAGCAGCCGACAGGGCGGGAGGGGATCCTACGAGCAGTACTTC
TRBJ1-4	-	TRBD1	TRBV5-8	CASSTGQGLSNEKLFF	TGTGCCAGCAGCACGGGACAGGGTCTCTCTAATGAAAAACTGTTTTTT
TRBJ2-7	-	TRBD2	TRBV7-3	CASSLELAGPYEQYF	TGTGCCAGCAGCTTAGAACTAGCGGGACCCTACGAGCAGTACTTC
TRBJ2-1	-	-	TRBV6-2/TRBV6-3	CASSFPTGRSYNEQFF	TGTGCCAGCAGTTTCCCGACAGGACGGTCCTACAATGAGCAGTTCTTC
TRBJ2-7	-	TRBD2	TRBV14	CASSWTSGTYEQYF	TGTGCCAGCAGCTGGACTAGCGGAACCTACGAGCAGTACTTC
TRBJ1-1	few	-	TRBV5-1	CASSLGAAVPTEAFF	TGCGCCAGCAGCTTGGGTGCGGCAGTACCCACTGAAGCTTTCTTT
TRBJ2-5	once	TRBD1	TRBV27	CASSPPDRRRETQYF	TGTGCCAGCAGTCCCCCGGACAGGAGGAGAGAGACCCAGTACTTC
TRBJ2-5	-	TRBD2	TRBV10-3	CASGLVEETQYF	TGTGCCAGCGGACTAGTTGAAGAGACCCAGTACTTC
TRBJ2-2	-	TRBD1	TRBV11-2	CASSLAWTGGKDTGELFF	TGTGCCAGCAGCTTAGCCTGGACAGGGGGCAAGGACACCGGGGAGCTGTTTTTT
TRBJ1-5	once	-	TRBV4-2	CASSQVHTQPQHF	TGTGCCAGCAGCCAAGTTCACACCCAGCCCCAGCATTTT
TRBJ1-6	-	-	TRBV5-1	CASSLSPGENSPLHF	TGCGCCAGCAGCTTGAGCCCAGGGGAAAATTCACCCCTCCACTTT
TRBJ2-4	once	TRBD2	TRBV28	CASMGLPGKNIQYF	TGTGCCAGCATGGGACTACCTGGCAAAAACATTCAGTACTTC
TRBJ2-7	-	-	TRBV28	CASRTGTTSSYEQYF	TGTGCCAGCAGAACCGGGACAACGAGCTCCTACGAGCAGTACTTC
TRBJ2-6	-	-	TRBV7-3	CASSSAGDNSGANVLTF	TGTGCCAGCAGCTCGGCAGGGGACAACTCTGGGGCCAACGTCCTGACTTTC
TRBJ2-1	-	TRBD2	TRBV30	CAWMGGSEQFF	TGTGCCTGGATGGGGGGGAGTGAGCAGTTCTTC